This T cell receptor (beta chain) was recovered during a study of shared clonotypes between healthy human individuals. Findings of the study overall: The authors sampled blood alone, and tissue repertoires likely differ.

The CDR3 sequence is 13 residues long. Germline values: CDR1 SQVTM, CDR2 ANQGSEA. V shed 7 bases and J 4 bases; nucleotides not matched to a gene: 8. Details on this clone: The antigen is not known.

Clones were read by immunoSEQ multiplex PCR, and TCRdb kept only the in-frame ones, dropping some. Of around 2.3 million clones listed, approximately 94% are singletons. The chain uses TRBV29-1 and TRBJ1-2; 8 nucleotides line up with TRBD1. This clonotype was sampled from a young man in good health. Sequencing used naive CD4+ T cells sorted from blood. Described subset: CD45RA+ positively selected. The CDR3 DNA reads as TGCAGCGCTCCGGACAGGGTTGGCTATGGCTACACCTTC. Protein sequence: CSAPDRVGYGYTF.